This TCR beta chain was profiled in a study of blood T cell repertoires in COVID-19. Across the whole study: Samples taken during acute and convalescent COVID-19 were collected in the United States, Italy and Spain. Sample material is recorded as cDNA or gDNA derived from T cells, B-cell-depleted T cells, or PBMCs.

This CDR3 spans 14 amino acids. Germline trimming cut 8 bases from V and 6 bases from J; bases unmatched to any gene: 6. Germline CDR1 and CDR2: LNHDA and SQIVND (reference sequence). Study processing details: Reference gene primer amplification yielded estimated nucleated cell counts. Assay used: immunoSEQ multiplex PCR; TCRdb lists only in-frame clones, some missing. D and trimming were read from the DNA, whereas the V and J calls and clone size are those reported in that table. The repertoire holds 190,000 or so clones, about 95% seen once, with about 0.76% in the top ten. Seattle enrolled patients during active infection and tracked them longitudinally.

The sample taken for sequencing was peripheral blood. This chain links TRBV19 with TRBJ1-5; 11 bases line up with TRBD1. The clonotype comes from a man under 40 with COVID-19, enrolled during active disease. In DNA, the CDR3 is TGTGCCAGTGCTGGACAGGGGGCAGTTCAGCCCCAGCATTTT. Translating it yields CASAGQGAVQPQHF.